A single TCR beta chain is shown here with its context. Original methodology: Reference gene primer amplification in the assay estimated nucleated cell counts. TCRdb's table, derived via immunoSEQ multiplex PCR, lists solely in-frame clones and lacks some. That table gives V, J and clone size, and the DNA gave D and trimming. Of some 170,000 clones listed, around 85% are singletons. This sample was included in a study of blood T cell repertoires in COVID-19. Sample: PBMCs or T cells enriched from blood (not recorded which). The sequence was obtained from a man aged 35 to 55 who had recovered from COVID-19.

CDR3 DNA: TGCGCCAGCAGCTCGACGGCGACTAGCGGGAATTTCTACGAGCAGTACTTC. It is translated as CASSSTATSGNFYEQYF. V is TRBV5-1 and J is TRBJ2-7, with 11 bases aligning to TRBD2. Trimming removed 3 bases from V and 3 bases from J; junction bases left unmatched: 11. Per the germline V gene, CDR1 is SGHRS and CDR2 is YFSETQ. This CDR3 is built from 17 residues.